This T cell receptor (beta chain) appears in the sequencing data of a study of high-grade serous ovarian cancer treatment subgroups. Study-level information: Each sample yielded on average about 7,000 unique TCR beta rearrangements from 13,000 or so reads. Findings and caveats of the study: Different patients shared almost no repertoire; same-patient tumors shared about 0.095 to 0.85.

This clone came up a few times. The antigen remains undetermined. Tumor samples were taken before definitive surgery or chemotherapy. Deletions cut 4 bases from V and 6 bases from J, with 13 bases between. Per germline, CDR1 SQVTM and CDR2 ANQGSEA. The CDR3 totals 13 residues. Clones were read by immunoSEQ multiplex PCR, and TCRdb kept only the in-frame ones, dropping some. The sample comprises 5,800 or so clones, about three quarters of which are singletons, and 7.7% rests with the top ten. V gene TRBV29-1 combines with J gene TRBJ1-5; weak D call: TRBD1 (5 bases). The TCR comes from a human donor with high-grade serous ovarian cancer. The sample taken for sequencing was tumor tissue. The CDR3 coding sequence is TGCAGCGTTGCTGGGGGAGGCGGTCAGCCCCAGCATTTT. Residues: CSVAGGGGQPQHF.